The 10 T cell receptor beta chains below were found in one sample sequenced in a study of CD8+ T cells in alopecia areata. Investigators isolated RNA and reverse transcribed it into cDNA to act as the sequencing template. The protocol was immunoSEQ multiplex PCR, while the TCRdb copy is restricted to in-frame clones and leaves out a portion. The sample records 110,000 to 150,000 clones, less than 70% being singletons. Treatment noted: oral pan-JAK inhibitor, 5-10 mg twice daily. Sequenced material: CD8+ T cells sorted from blood, taken at week 4, from a patient treated with tofacitinib. Source of these receptors: a human donor with alopecia areata.

The V and J genes are TRBV7-9 and TRBJ2-2; D is unclear. Germline V lookup: CDR1 SEHNR, CDR2 FQNEAQ (reference sequence). The CDR3 runs to 14 residues. V was clipped by 4 bases and J by 2 bases, with 8 bases between them. CDR3 bases: TGTGCCAGCAGCTACGACACAAACACCGGGGAGCTGTTTTTT. It yields the protein CASSYDTNTGELFF.

The gene calls are TRBV30 and TRBJ1-2; D ambiguous. CDR1 is GTSNPN and CDR2 is SVGIG in the germline V gene (reference sequence). Trimming left V 0 bases short and J 7 bases short, with 6 bases between. The CDR3 is 11 residues long. The CDR3 bases are TGTGCCTGGAGTGTACGATCTGGCTACACCTTC. It codes for CAWSVRSGYTF.

The V and J genes are TRBV10-3 and TRBJ1-1, with D uncertain. CDR3 length: 14 residues. Germline values: CDR1 ENHRY, CDR2 SYGVKD. Deletions cut 8 bases from V and 1 base from J, with 14 bases between. CDR3 bases: TGTGCCATCTCACCGACCGGCGGGAACACTGAAGCTTTCTTT. Translating it yields CAISPTGGNTEAFF.

This clone appeared once. The chain's CDR3 is CASSFGDRASQETQYF. The CDR3 DNA reads as TGTGCCAGCAGTTTCGGGGACAGGGCTTCCCAAGAGACCCAGTACTTC. The chain employs TRBV11-1 and TRBJ2-5, with 9 bases identical to TRBD1. The ends lost 6 bases at V and 1 base at J; junction bases unmatched: 9. CDR3 size: 16 residues. From germline, CDR1 is SGHAT and CDR2 FQDESV (reference sequence).

The sample holds a few counts of this clone. This chain links TRBV29-1 with TRBJ1-2, with no clear D. The CDR3 extends over 15 amino acids. The germline CDR1 and CDR2 sequences are SQVTM and ANQGSEA. V lost 3 bases to trimming and J lost 0 bases, with 14 bases between them. CDR3 bases: TGCAGCGTTGAGGCCAGGTTGGGCCCTAACTATGGCTACACCTTC. It specifies CSVEARLGPNYGYTF. Combining the CDR3 with reference TRBV29-1 and TRBJ1-2 gives the whole variable domain SAVISQKPSRDICQRGTSLTIQCQVDSQVTMMFWYRQQPGQSLTLIATANQGSEATYESGFVIDKFPISRPNLTFSTLTVSNMSPEDSSIYLCSVEARLGPNYGYTFGSGTRLTVV.

The chain employs TRBV27 and TRBJ1-1; 7 bases match TRBD1. Germline V gene lookup returns CDR1 MNHEY and CDR2 SMNVEV (reference sequence). The V and J ends lost 6 bases and 8 bases, in that order; junction bases with no gene match: 9. This CDR3 is 13 amino acids long. As DNA, the CDR3 is TGTGCCAGCAGACGTACCGAACAGGGGGAAGCTTTCTTT. Translation gives CASRRTEQGEAFF.

This chain connects TRBV27 to TRBJ2-1, with 14 bases matching TRBD2. The CDR3 is 16 residues long. CDR1 and CDR2 from the germline V gene are MNHEY and SMNVEV (reference sequence). V dropped 5 bases and J dropped 8; count of bases not matched to a gene: 8. CDR3 bases: TGTGCCAGCAGTCCAACCCCGGGACTAGCGGGGGATGAGCAGTTCTTC. This translates into CASSPTPGLAGDEQFF.

The chain links TRBV6-5 to TRBJ2-3, with D tentatively TRBD2 (6 bases). The V end lost 2 bases, the J end lost 6 bases, and 9 bases lay between the germline ends. The germline V gene encodes CDR1 MNHEY and CDR2 SVGAGI. The CDR3 covers 13 residues. This CDR3 reads CASSYAGGDTQYF. The CDR3 DNA reads TGTGCCAGCAGTTACGCCGGAGGGGATACGCAGTATTTT.

This chain joins TRBV5-1 and TRBJ2-2, with D tentatively TRBD1 or TRBD2 (5 bases each). The V gene lost 2 bases and the J gene lost 4 bases, with 12 bases spanning the gap. Germline lookup yields CDR1 SGHRS and CDR2 YFSETQ. There are 15 residues in the CDR3. The CDR3 here is CASSLRGGVTGELFF. CDR3 nucleotide sequence: TGCGCCAGCAGCTTACGTGGGGGAGTCACCGGGGAGCTGTTTTTT. Together with reference TRBV5-1 and TRBJ2-2, the CDR3 gives the full variable domain: KAGVTQTPRYLIKTRGQQVTLSCSPISGHRSVSWYQQTPGQGLQFLFEYFSETQRNKGNFPGRFSGRQFSNSRSEMNVSTLELGDSALYLCASSLRGGVTGELFFGEGSRLTVL.

The chain combines TRBV10-3 with TRBJ2-3, with D possibly being TRBD2 (5 bases). This CDR3 region has 14 residues. The germline gives CDR1 ENHRY, CDR2 SYGVKD. V was shortened by 0 bases and J by 5 bases, with 9 bases between the two germline ends. CDR3 region: CAISESIGEDTQYF. CDR3 sequence (DNA): TGTGCCATCAGTGAGTCGATCGGGGAAGATACGCAGTATTTT.